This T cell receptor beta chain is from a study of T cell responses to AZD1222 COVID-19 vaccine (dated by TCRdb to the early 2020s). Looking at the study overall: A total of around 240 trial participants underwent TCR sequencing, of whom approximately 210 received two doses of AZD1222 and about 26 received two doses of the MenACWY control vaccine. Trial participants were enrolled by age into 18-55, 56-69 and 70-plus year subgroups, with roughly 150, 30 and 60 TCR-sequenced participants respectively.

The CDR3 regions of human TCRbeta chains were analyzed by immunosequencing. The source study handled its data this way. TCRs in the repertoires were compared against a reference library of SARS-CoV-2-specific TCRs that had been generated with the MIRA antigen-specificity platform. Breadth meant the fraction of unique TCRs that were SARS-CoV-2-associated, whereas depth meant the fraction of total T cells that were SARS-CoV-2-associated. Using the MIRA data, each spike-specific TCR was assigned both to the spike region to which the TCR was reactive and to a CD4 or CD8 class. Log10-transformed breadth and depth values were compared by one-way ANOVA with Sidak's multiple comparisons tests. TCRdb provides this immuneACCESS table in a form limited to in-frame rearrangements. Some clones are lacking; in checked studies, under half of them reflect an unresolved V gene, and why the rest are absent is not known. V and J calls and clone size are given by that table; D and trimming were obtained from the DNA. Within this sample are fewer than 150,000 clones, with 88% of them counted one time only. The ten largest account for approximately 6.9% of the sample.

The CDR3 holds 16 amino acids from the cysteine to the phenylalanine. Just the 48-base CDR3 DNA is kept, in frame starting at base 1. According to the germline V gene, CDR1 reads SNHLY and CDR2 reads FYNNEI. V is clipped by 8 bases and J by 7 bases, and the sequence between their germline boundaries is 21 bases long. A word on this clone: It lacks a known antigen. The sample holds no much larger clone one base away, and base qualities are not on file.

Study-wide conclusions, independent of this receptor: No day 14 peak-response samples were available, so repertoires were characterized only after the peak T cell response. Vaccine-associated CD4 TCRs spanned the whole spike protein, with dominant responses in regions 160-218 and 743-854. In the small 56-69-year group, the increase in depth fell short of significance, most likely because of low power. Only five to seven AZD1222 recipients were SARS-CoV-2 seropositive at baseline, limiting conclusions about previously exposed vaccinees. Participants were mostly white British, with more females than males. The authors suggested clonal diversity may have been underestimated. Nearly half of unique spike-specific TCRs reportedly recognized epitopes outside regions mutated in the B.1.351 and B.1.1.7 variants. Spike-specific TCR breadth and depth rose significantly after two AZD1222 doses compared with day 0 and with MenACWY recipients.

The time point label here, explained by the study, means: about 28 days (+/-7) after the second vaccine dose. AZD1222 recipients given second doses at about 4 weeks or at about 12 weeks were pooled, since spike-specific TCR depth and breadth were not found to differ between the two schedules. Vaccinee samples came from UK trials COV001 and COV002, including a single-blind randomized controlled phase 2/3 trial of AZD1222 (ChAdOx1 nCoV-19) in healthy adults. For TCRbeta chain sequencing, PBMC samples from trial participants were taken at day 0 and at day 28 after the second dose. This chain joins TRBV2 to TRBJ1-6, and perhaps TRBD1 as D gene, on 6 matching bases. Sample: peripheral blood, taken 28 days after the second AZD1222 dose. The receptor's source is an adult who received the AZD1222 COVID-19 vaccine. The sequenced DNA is TGTGCCAGCGGGGGAAATTGGGACATCCGGAATTCACCCCTCCACTTT. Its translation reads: CASGGNWDIRNSPLHF.